This T cell receptor (beta chain) stems from a study of esophageal squamous cell carcinoma under preoperative chemotherapy listed by TCRdb under 2018. General notes on the study: Both tumor-infiltrating lymphocytes and peripheral blood T cells had their TCR repertoires profiled in the study. The study assessed how paclitaxel-nedaplatin chemotherapy affected T-cell receptor repertoires in patients with esophageal squamous cell carcinoma. Four or five patients with primary esophageal squamous cell carcinoma made up the cohort. Repertoires from samples obtained before paclitaxel-nedaplatin therapy were compared with repertoires from samples obtained after paclitaxel-nedaplatin therapy.

CDR1 and CDR2 were assigned from the germline V gene as SGHTA and FQGNSA. Trimming takes 6 bases from V and 13 bases from J, and the germline ends sit 22 bases apart. Taken from cysteine to phenylalanine, the CDR3 has 14 residues. Solely the CDR3 DNA is kept, with 42 bases framed from the first base. Libraries were made using PCR. TCRdb lists the instrument as HiSeq X Ten. High-throughput sequencing was used to characterize the TCR repertoires. Through fastp at Q25 and MiXCR, TCRdb rebuilt clones from the public reads, retaining in-frame beta chains. Each record represents a unique CDR3 protein, reported with the most common genes and DNA among its rows. Recorded for this sample are about 30,000 distinct CDR3 sequences; roughly half of them occurred a single time. Together, the top ten hold more than 10% of the sample. In the case of this clonotype: What antigen it recognizes has not been identified. No base qualities exist here, and no much larger clone lies one base off it.

Per the publication, the time point label means: before preoperative PTX-NDP chemotherapy. Patients received paclitaxel-nedaplatin as preoperative chemotherapy before surgery. Points the paper makes about the study in general: Immediate and substantial changes in clonotype frequency were induced by paclitaxel-nedaplatin therapy, and contraction rather than amplification was more likely to be observed among abundant clones. The analysis included only a handful of patients with esophageal squamous cell carcinoma, making the cohort small. Post-treatment tumor-infiltrating lymphocytes appeared partly derived from peripheral T cells migrating into the tumor, not solely from local clonal changes. TCR diversity increased significantly in peripheral T cells after chemotherapy, but not in tumor-infiltrating lymphocytes.

The TCR was taken from a human donor with esophageal squamous cell carcinoma. The donor label of this sample is uncertain. This sample was taken from a patient given preoperative chemotherapy. Recombination linked TRBV7-2 to TRBJ2-4; TRBD2 might be the D gene, on 5 matching bases. The DNA is as follows: TGTGCCAGCAGGGGGATGGGAGCCGCAGATACGCAGTACTTC. It codes for CASRGMGAADTQYF.